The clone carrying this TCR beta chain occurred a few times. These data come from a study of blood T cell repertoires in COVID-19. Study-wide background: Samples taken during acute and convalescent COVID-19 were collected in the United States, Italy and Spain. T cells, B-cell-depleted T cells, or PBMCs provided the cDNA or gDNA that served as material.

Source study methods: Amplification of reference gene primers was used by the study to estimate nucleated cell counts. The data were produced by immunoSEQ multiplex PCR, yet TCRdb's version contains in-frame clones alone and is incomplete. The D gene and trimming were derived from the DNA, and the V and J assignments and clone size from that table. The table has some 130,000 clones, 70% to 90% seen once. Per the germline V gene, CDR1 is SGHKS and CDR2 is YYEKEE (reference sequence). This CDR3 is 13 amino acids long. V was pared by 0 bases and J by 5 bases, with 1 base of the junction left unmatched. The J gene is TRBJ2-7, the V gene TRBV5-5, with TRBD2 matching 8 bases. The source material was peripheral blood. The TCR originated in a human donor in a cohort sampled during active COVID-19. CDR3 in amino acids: CASSLAGGDEQYF. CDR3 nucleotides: TGTGCCAGCAGCTTGGCCGGGGGGGACGAGCAGTACTTC.